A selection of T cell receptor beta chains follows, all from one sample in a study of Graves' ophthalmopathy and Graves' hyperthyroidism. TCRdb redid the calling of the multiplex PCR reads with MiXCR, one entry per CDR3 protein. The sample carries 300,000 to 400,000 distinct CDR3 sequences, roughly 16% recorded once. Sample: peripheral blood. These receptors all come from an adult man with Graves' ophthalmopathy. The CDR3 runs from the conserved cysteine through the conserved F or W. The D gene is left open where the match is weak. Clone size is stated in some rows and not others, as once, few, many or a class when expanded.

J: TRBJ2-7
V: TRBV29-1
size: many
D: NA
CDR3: CSVSPVASYEQYF
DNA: TGCAGCGTCTCTCCCGTGGCCTCCTACGAGCAGTACTTC

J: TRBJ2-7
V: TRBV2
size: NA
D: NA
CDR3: CASSESRQRVSSYEQYF
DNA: TGTGCCAGCAGTGAAAGCCGACAGCGGGTGAGCTCCTACGAGCAGTACTTC

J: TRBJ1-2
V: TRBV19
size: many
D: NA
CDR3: CASQKADGYTF
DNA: TGTGCCAGCCAAAAAGCGGATGGCTACACCTTC

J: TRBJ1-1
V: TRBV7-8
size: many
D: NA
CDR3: CASSLEMGTEAFF
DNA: TGTGCCAGCAGCTTAGAGATGGGGACTGAAGCTTTCTTT

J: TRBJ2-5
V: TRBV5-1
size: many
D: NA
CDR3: CASSLGATLDNQETQYF
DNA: TGCGCCAGCAGCTTGGGGGCAACATTAGACAATCAAGAGACCCAGTACTTC

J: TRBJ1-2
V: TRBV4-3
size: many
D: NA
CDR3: CASSQGVVRGANYGYTF
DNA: TGCGCCAGCAGCCAAGGGGTCGTGAGAGGGGCGAACTATGGCTACACCTTC

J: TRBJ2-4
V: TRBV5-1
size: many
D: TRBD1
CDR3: CASSTGRGNIQYF
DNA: TGCGCCAGCAGCACCGGCAGGGGGAACATTCAGTACTTC

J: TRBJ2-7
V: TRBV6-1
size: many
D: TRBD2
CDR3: CASRRLAGGLYEQYF
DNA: TGTGCCAGCAGGCGACTAGCGGGAGGCCTCTACGAGCAGTACTTC

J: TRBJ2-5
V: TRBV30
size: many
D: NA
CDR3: CAWSVSQETQYF
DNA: TGTGCCTGGAGTGTAAGCCAAGAGACCCAGTACTTC

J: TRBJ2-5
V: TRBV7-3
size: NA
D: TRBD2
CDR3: CASSLTSLAGGGETQYF
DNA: TGTGCCAGCAGCTTAACCTCACTAGCGGGAGGCGGAGAGACCCAGTACTTC

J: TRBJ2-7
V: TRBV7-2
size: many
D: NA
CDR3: CASSYTGLGAEQYF
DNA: TGTGCCAGCAGCTACACCGGGTTGGGGGCCGAGCAGTACTTC

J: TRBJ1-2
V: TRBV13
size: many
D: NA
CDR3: CASSFRQDNYGYTF
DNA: TGTGCCAGCAGCTTCCGACAGGATAACTATGGCTACACCTTC

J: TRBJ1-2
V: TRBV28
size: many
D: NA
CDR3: CASSGSRSYGYTF
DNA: TGTGCCAGCAGCGGGTCACGATCTTATGGCTACACCTTC

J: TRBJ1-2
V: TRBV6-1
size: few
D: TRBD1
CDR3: CASSVPTGTYGYNF
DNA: TGTGCCAGCAGTGTCCCGACAGGGACATATGGCTACAACTTC

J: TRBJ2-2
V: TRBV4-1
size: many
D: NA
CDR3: CASSYAQVDTGELFF
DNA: TGCGCCAGCAGCTACGCACAGGTTGACACCGGGGAGCTGTTTTTT

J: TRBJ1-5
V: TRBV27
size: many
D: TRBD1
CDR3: CASSYKGQGGQPQHF
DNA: TGTGCCAGCAGTTATAAGGGACAGGGGGGTCAGCCCCAGCATTTT

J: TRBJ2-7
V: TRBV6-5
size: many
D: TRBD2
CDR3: CASSRSGTSEYF
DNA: TGTGCCAGCAGTCGGTCCGGGACTAGCGAATACTTC

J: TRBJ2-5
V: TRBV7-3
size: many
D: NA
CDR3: CASSANPTSLPETQYF
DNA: TGTGCCAGCAGCGCCAACCCTACTAGTCTCCCAGAGACCCAGTACTTC

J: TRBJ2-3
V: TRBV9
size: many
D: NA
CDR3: CASSLGDSTDTQYF
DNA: TGTGCCAGCAGTCTTGGGGACAGCACAGATACGCAGTATTTT

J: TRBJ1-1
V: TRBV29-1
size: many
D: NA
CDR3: CSAQRRYTEAFF
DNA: TGCAGCGCTCAGCGTCGGTACACTGAAGCTTTCTTT

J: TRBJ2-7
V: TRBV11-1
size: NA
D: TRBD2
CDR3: CASRGTSGHLYEQYF
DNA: TGTGCCAGCAGGGGGACTAGCGGGCATCTCTACGAGCAGTACTTC